The T cell receptor (beta chain) under discussion was sequenced for a study of technical replicates of blood from a handful of donors (TCRdb year 2017). Libraries were constructed by the immunoSEQ multiplex PCR assay. TCRdb carries this immuneACCESS record with in-frame sequences only. Its versions omit some clonotypes, under half of them owing to an unresolved V gene in the studies checked, with the rest unexplained. Recorded for this sample are 15,000 to 20,000 clones; around 80% of them occurred a single time. Approximately 13% of the sample comes from the top ten. On this clone: The clone's antigen remains unknown. No quality values exist for individual bases; no much larger clone is one base distant.

The source of this sequence is a human donor in good health. Sequencing used PBMCs.

DNA sequence: TGTGCCAGCAGCCCCGACTTGACCAAAGAGACCCAGTACTTC. Its protein is CASSPDLTKETQYF. The rearranged segments are TRBV7-2 and TRBJ2-5, with the identity of the D gene unclear. From a lookup of the germline V gene, CDR1 and CDR2 are SGHTA and FQGNSA. Taken from cysteine to phenylalanine, the CDR3 has 14 residues. The sequence is cut down to CDR3 DNA, 42 bases in frame from base 1. V is clipped by 5 bases and J by 3 bases, and the sequence between their germline boundaries is 13 bases long.